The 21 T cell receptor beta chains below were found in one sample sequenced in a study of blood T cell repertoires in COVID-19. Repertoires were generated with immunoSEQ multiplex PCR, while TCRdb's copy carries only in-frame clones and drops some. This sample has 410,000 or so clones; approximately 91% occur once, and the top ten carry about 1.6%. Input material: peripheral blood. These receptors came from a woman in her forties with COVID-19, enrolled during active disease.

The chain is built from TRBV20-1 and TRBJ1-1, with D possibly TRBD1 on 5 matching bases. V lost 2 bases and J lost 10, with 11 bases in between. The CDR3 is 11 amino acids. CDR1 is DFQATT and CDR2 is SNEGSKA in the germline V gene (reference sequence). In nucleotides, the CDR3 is TGCAGTGCTAGACTTCAGGGAAGAGCTTTCTTT. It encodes CSARLQGRAFF.

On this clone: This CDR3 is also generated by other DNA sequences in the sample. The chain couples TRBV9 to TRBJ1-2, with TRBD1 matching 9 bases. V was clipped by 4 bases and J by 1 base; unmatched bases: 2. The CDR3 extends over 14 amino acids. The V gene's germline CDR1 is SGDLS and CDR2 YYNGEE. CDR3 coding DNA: TGTGCCAGCAGCCCGGGACAGGGTAACTATGGCTACACCTTC. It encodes CASSPGQGNYGYTF. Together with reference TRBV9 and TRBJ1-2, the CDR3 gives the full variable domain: DSGVTQTPKHLITATGQRVTLRCSPRSGDLSVYWYQQSLDQGLQFLIQYYNGEERAKGNILERFSAQQFPDLHSELNLSSLELGDSALYFCASSPGQGNYGYTFGSGTRLTVV.

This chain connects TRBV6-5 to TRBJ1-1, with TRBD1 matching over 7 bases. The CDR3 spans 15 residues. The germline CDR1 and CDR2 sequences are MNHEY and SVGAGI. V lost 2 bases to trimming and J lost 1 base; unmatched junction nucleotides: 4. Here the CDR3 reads CASSYTGQPNTEAFF. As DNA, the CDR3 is TGTGCCAGCAGTTACACGGGACAGCCGAACACTGAAGCTTTCTTT.

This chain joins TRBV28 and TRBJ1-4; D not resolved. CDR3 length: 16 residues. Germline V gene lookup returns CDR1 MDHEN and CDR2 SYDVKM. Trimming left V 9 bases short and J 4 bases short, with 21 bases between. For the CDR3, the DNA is TGTGCCAGTCAGACGTACGGGTCCCGGGGTAATGAAAAACTGTTTTTT. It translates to CASQTYGSRGNEKLFF.

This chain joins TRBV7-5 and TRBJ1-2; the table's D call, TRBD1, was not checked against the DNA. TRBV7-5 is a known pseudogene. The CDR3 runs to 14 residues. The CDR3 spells CARSLPNHTDGYTF. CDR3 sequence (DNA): TGTGCCAGAAGTCTACCGAACCACACAGATGGCTACACCTTC.

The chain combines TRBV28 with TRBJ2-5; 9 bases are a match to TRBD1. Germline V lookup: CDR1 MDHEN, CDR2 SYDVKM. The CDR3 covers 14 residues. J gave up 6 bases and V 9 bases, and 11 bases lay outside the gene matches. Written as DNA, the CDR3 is TGTGCCAGTCAGACAGGGGGTTTTGTGAAGACCCAGTACTTC. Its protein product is CASQTGGFVKTQYF.

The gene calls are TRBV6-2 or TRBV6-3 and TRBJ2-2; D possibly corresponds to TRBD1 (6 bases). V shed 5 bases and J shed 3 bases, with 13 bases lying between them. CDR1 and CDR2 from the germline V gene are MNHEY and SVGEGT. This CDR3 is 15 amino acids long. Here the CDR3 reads CASSLLGQHTGELFF. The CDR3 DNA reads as TGTGCCAGCAGTCTCCTCGGACAGCACACCGGGGAGCTGTTTTTT.

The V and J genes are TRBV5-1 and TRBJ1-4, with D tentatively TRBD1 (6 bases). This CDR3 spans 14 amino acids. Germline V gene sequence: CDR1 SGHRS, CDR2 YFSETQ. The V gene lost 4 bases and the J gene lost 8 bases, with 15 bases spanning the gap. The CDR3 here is CASSAQGLDEKLFF. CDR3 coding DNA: TGCGCCAGCAGCGCTCAGGGGTTGGACGAAAAACTGTTTTTT.

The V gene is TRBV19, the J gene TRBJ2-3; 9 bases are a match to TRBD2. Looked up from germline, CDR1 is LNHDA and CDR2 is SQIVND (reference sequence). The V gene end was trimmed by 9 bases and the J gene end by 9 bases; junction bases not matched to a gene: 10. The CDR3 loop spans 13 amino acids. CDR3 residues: CASSPISGGTQYF. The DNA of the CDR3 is TGTGCCAGCTCCCCTATCAGCGGGGGGACGCAGTATTTT.

CDR3 sequence reads: CASSLSRGVGTDTQYF. The CDR3 DNA sequence: TGTGCCAGCAGCTTATCCCGGGGGGTGGGAACAGATACGCAGTATTTT. V gene TRBV11-2 combines with J gene TRBJ2-3; 7 bases are a match to TRBD2. The CDR3 sequence is 16 residues long. Germline trimming cut 2 bases from V and 3 bases from J; bases unmatched to any gene: 8. The germline gives CDR1 SGHAT, CDR2 FQNNGV.

This chain's CDR3 is CASSYGGSEAFF. For the CDR3, the DNA is TGTGCCAGCAGTTACGGCGGGTCTGAAGCTTTCTTT. V usage is TRBV6-2 or TRBV6-3 and J usage is TRBJ1-1; the D is unclear. The CDR3 sequence is 12 residues long. Germline V gives CDR1 MNHEY, CDR2 SVGEGT. V lost 2 bases and J 6 bases, leaving 7 bases between the germline ends.

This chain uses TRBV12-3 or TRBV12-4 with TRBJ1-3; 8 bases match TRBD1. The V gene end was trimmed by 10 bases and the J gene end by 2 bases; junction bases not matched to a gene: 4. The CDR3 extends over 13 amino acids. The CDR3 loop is CAIEDRAGNTIYF. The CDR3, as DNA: TGTGCCATCGAGGACAGGGCTGGAAACACCATATATTTT.

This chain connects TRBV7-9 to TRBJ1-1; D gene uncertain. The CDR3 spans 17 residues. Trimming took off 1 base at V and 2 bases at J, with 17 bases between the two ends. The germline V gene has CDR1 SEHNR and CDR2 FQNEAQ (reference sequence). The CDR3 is CASSLGYGREKNTEAFF. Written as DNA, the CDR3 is TGTGCCAGCAGCTTAGGATATGGTCGGGAAAAAAACACTGAAGCTTTCTTT.

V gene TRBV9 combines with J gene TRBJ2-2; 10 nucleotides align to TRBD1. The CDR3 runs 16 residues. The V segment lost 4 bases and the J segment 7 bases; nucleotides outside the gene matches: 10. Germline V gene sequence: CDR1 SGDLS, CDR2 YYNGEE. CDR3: CASSPHGQGVHGELFF. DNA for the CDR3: TGTGCCAGCAGCCCCCACGGACAGGGGGTGCACGGGGAGCTGTTTTTT.

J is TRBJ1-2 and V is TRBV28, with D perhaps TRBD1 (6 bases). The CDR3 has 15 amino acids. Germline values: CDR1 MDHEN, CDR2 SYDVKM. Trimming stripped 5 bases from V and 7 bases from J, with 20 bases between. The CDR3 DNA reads TGTGCCAGCAGTCGTACAGGGAGGGCCTCCACTGGCTACACCTTC. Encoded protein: CASSRTGRASTGYTF.

The CDR3 nucleotides are TGTGCCAGCAGCCCTGGCCAAGGAATAGCTTATGGCTACACCTTC. Amino acid sequence: CASSPGQGIAYGYTF. The chain uses TRBV5-6 and TRBJ1-2; D ambiguous. Trimming took 4 bases from V and 5 from J, leaving 18 bases between them. The CDR3 contains 15 residues. Per germline, CDR1 SGHDT and CDR2 YYEEEE.

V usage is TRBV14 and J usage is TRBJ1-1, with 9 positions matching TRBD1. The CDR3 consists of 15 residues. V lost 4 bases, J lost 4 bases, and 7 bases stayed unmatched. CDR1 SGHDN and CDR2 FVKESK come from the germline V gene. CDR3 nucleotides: TGTGCCAGCAGCCTAAGGACAGGGGCGGCCACTGAAGCTTTCTTT. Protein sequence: CASSLRTGAATEAFF.

CDR3 in amino acids: CAWGHTGWVDGYTF. CDR3 nucleotide sequence: TGTGCCTGGGGACATACAGGGTGGGTGGATGGCTACACCTTC. The V and J genes are TRBV30 and TRBJ1-2; tentatively, D is TRBD1 (6 bases). Per germline, CDR1 GTSNPN and CDR2 SVGIG (reference sequence). V lost 5 bases, J lost 6 bases, and 19 bases lay in between. CDR3 length: 14 amino acids.

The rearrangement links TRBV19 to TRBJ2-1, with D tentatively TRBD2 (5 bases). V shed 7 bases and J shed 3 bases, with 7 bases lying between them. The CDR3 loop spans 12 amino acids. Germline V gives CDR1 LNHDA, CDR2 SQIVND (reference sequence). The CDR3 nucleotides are TGTGCCAGTAAAACTAGCTACAATGAGCAGTTCTTC. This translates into CASKTSYNEQFF.

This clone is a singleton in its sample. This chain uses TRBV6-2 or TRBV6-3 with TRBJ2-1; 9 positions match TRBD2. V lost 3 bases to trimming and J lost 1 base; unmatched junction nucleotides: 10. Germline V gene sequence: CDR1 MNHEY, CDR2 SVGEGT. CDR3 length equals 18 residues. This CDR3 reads CASSYLRSGSQSYNEQFF. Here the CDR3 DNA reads TGTGCCAGCAGTTATCTACGTAGCGGGAGCCAATCCTACAATGAGCAGTTCTTC.

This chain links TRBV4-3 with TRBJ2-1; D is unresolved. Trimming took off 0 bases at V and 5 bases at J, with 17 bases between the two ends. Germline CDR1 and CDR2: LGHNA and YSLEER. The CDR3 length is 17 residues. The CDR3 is CASSQDPPAQIDNEQFF. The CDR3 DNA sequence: TGCGCCAGCAGCCAAGATCCCCCGGCACAGATAGACAATGAGCAGTTCTTC.